The text below deals with one T cell receptor (beta chain). The sample is drawn from a study of blood T cell repertoires in COVID-19. Authors' processing steps: Estimates of nucleated cell counts were drawn from the amplification of reference gene primers. This table comes from immunoSEQ multiplex PCR, and its TCRdb copy is limited to in-frame clones, with some not included. D and trimming were read from the DNA, whereas the V and J calls and clone size are those reported in that table. The repertoire holds about 220,000 clones, with roughly nine tenths as singletons. Germline V CDR1 and CDR2: MRHNA, SNTAGT. V lost 0 bases, J lost 5 bases, and 16 bases lay in between. The CDR3 covers 16 residues.

The sample taken for sequencing was peripheral blood. This TCR derives from a man in his forties with acute or convalescent COVID-19. The chain employs TRBV6-4 and TRBJ1-1; TRBD1 might be the D (6 bases). The CDR3 loop is CASSDSSRGARTEAFF. The CDR3 bases are TGTGCCAGCAGTGACTCGAGTCGGGGGGCACGGACTGAAGCTTTCTTT.